The source of this T cell receptor (beta chain) is a study of blood T cell repertoires in COVID-19. TCRdb's table, derived via immunoSEQ multiplex PCR, lists solely in-frame clones and lacks some. Of more than 300,000 clones in the sample, over 75% were seen once. The sequenced material came from peripheral blood. This receptor was identified in a woman in her 30s with COVID-19, enrolled during active disease.

The DNA of the CDR3 is TGCGCCAGCAGCTCTTCGACAGGGGGCACCGGGGAGCTGTTTTTT. Protein: CASSSSTGGTGELFF. V gene TRBV5-1 combines with J gene TRBJ2-2; 9 bases fit TRBD1. Per the germline V gene, CDR1 is SGHRS and CDR2 is YFSETQ. The CDR3 is 15 amino acids. The V segment lost 3 bases and the J segment 4 bases; nucleotides outside the gene matches: 4.